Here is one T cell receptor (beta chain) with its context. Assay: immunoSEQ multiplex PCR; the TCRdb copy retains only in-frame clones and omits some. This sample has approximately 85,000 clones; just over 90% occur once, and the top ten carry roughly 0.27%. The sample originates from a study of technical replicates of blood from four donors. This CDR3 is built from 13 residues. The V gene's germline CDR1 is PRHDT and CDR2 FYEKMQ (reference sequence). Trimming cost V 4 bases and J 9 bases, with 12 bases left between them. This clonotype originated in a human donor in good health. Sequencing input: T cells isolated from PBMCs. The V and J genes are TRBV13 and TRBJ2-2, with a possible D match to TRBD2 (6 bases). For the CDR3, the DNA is TGTGCCAGCAGCTCGACTAGTAGGCGGGAGCTGTTTTTT. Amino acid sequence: CASSSTSRRELFF.